The 21 T cell receptor beta chains given below trace back to one sample, sequenced in a study of CD8 T cells in ankylosing spondylitis. TCRdb itself ran the 5' RACE reads through MiXCR, one entry per CDR3 protein. The repertoire holds some 840,000 distinct CDR3 sequences, with 10% to 15% as singletons. Regarding the study as a whole: Characteristic of ankylosing spondylitis blood, it appeared, was a TCR beta motif comprising several highly homologous variants.

Their antigen targets remain unknown. The specimen sequenced was blood, either unsorted or a sorted T cell fraction (not recorded which). Receptor source: a male donor with ankylosing spondylitis.

Comment on this clonotype: An end of the junction differs from the germline gene, which may be a read error. The chain couples TRBV20-1 to TRBJ2-1, with 12 bases identical to TRBD2. The CDR3 consists of 12 residues. Per the germline V gene, CDR1 is DFQATT and CDR2 is SNEGSKA (reference sequence). The CDR3 loop is CSGLAGGPNVIF. For the CDR3, the DNA is TGCAGTGGTCTAGCGGGAGGGCCCAACGTGATCTTC.

This clonotype appeared a few times. V usage is TRBV20-1 and J usage is TRBJ2-1; D not certain. CDR3 length equals 13 residues. V lost 7 bases to trimming and J lost 0 bases, with 10 bases between them. The germline V gene has CDR1 DFQATT and CDR2 SNEGSKA (reference sequence). CDR3 region: CSELSISYNEQFF. The CDR3 DNA sequence: TGCAGTGAACTCTCTATCTCCTACAATGAGCAGTTCTTC.

With respect to this clonotype: A read error may be the cause here, since a much bigger clone is one base away. The chain has TRBV7-9 and TRBJ2-1; D might be TRBD1 or TRBD2, each matching 5 bases. CDR1 and CDR2 (germline): SEHNR, FQNEAQ (reference sequence). V lost 1 base to trimming and J lost 2 bases, with 9 bases between them. The CDR3 loop spans 15 amino acids. The CDR3 region is CASSLGGTPYNEQFF. DNA for the CDR3: TGTGCCAGCAGCTTAGGGGGGACCCCCTACAATGAGCAGTTCTTC.

This clonotype was counted at least ten times. The rearrangement links TRBV20-1 to TRBJ2-7; D may be TRBD1 (5 bases). The V end was cut by 2 bases, the J end by 2 bases, with 13 bases between. CDR1 and CDR2 from the germline V gene are DFQATT and SNEGSKA (reference sequence). The CDR3 runs 14 residues. The CDR3 sequence: CSARTMTDPYEQYF. CDR3 sequence (DNA): TGCAGTGCTAGAACCATGACAGACCCCTACGAGCAGTACTTC.

This clonotype has just a few counts. As DNA, the CDR3 is TGCAGTGCTAGAAGGACAGGGGGCGGCTATGGCTACACCTTC. Encoded protein: CSARRTGGGYGYTF. The gene calls are TRBV20-1 and TRBJ1-2; TRBD1 aligns across 11 bases. CDR3 length: 14 amino acids. The V gene's germline CDR1 is DFQATT and CDR2 SNEGSKA (reference sequence). The V segment lost 2 bases and the J segment 4 bases; nucleotides outside the gene matches: 3.

This clonotype was seen a few times. The rearrangement uses TRBV4-3 and TRBJ2-2; a weak D match, TRBD2 (5 bases). This CDR3 is 14 amino acids long. Germline V lookup: CDR1 LGHNA, CDR2 YSLEER. V was trimmed by 6 bases and J by 4 bases, leaving 12 bases between them. The CDR3 loop reads CASSRESGTGELFF. The CDR3 DNA sequence: TGCGCCAGCAGTAGGGAGAGTGGCACCGGGGAGCTGTTTTTT.

The genes are TRBV4-1 and TRBJ1-1; D is ambiguous. Per germline, CDR1 MGHRA and CDR2 YSYEKL. Trimming took off 2 bases at V and 9 bases at J, with 13 bases between the two ends. This CDR3 is built from 13 residues. CDR3 sequence reads: CASSQTQTGKAFF. As DNA, the CDR3 is TGCGCCAGCAGCCAAACGCAGACCGGAAAAGCTTTCTTT.

At least ten counts were recorded for this clonotype. CDR3 sequence reads: CASSSGGGPPQYF. The CDR3 DNA reads as TGCGCCAGCAGCTCGGGAGGAGGGCCGCCGCAGTATTTT. The chain is built from TRBV5-1 and TRBJ2-3, with 7 bases fitting TRBD2. CDR3 length equals 13 residues. Germline CDR1 reads SGHRS; CDR2 reads YFSETQ. The V gene end was trimmed by 3 bases and the J gene end by 10 bases; junction bases not matched to a gene: 8.

J is TRBJ2-3 and V is TRBV7-9, with 7 bases aligning to TRBD1. The CDR3 is 15 residues long. Germline V lookup: CDR1 SEHNR, CDR2 FQNEAQ (reference sequence). V dropped 4 bases and J dropped 3; count of bases not matched to a gene: 7. The chain's CDR3 is CASSSVRGRTDTQYF. As DNA, the CDR3 is TGTGCCAGCAGCTCCGTAAGGGGGCGAACAGATACGCAGTATTTT.

In DNA form, the CDR3 reads TGCAGTGCTAGAGCGATCGAGGACTCCTTTTTCGGCACAGATACGCAGTATTTT. This encodes CSARAIEDSFFGTDTQYF. The rearrangement links TRBV20-1 to TRBJ2-3; TRBD2 might be the D (5 bases). The CDR3 has 18 amino acids. Trimming pared 1 base from V and 1 base from J, leaving 21 bases between. Germline CDR1 is DFQATT and CDR2 is SNEGSKA (reference sequence).

In this sample, this clonotype turned up many times. The V gene is TRBV12-3 or TRBV12-4, the J gene TRBJ1-1; 9 bases map to TRBD1. The CDR3 is 12 amino acids. The V gene end was trimmed by 5 bases and the J gene end by 8 bases; junction bases not matched to a gene: 3. The CDR3 coding sequence is TGTGCCAGCAGTCCTGGACAGGGGGAAGCTTTCTTT. Translated: CASSPGQGEAFF.

This clonotype turned up a few times. The chain links TRBV6-2 or TRBV6-3 to TRBJ1-1; D is uncertain. The CDR3 loop spans 16 amino acids. CDR1 MNHEY and CDR2 SVGEGT come from the germline V gene. V lost 6 bases and J 2 bases, leaving 19 bases between the germline ends. The CDR3 DNA reads as TGTGCCAGCAGCCGTGTTCTACTGGCACCTAACACTGAAGCTTTCTTT. This codes for CASSRVLLAPNTEAFF.

This clonotype was counted a few times. This sequence joins TRBV20-1 and TRBJ2-1, with TRBD2 matching 11 bases. CDR3 length equals 15 residues. Germline CDR1 reads DFQATT; CDR2 reads SNEGSKA (reference sequence). The trim removed 2 bases at V and 8 bases at J, leaving 8 bases unmatched. CDR3 in amino acids: CSARLAGGPVDEQFF. CDR3 sequence (DNA): TGCAGTGCTAGACTAGCGGGAGGACCCGTGGATGAGCAGTTCTTC.

This clonotype showed up many times. V is TRBV29-1 and J is TRBJ1-2, with D possibly TRBD1 on 6 matching bases. Between the trimmed V and J ends, which lost 4 bases and 0 bases, there was a span of 9 bases. Germline V CDR1 and CDR2: SQVTM, ANQGSEA. CDR3 length: 13 residues. The CDR3 DNA reads as TGCAGCGTTGGGCAGGGGACTAACTATGGCTACACCTTC. It translates to CSVGQGTNYGYTF.

The chain carries TRBV6-1 and TRBJ2-2; D uncertain. Germline-derived CDR1 and CDR2 are MNHNS and SASEGT. The CDR3 runs 15 residues. Trimming left V 4 bases short and J 2 bases short, with 11 bases between. The CDR3 loop reads CASSARTYNTGELFF. The CDR3 DNA reads as TGTGCCAGCAGTGCCCGGACGTACAACACCGGGGAGCTGTTTTTT.

This clonotype was picked up many times. This rearrangement joins TRBV29-1 to TRBJ2-1; 9 nucleotides agree with TRBD2. The trim removed 4 bases at V and 5 bases at J, leaving 15 bases unmatched. The CDR3 contains 17 residues. The germline V gene encodes CDR1 SQVTM and CDR2 ANQGSEA. This chain's CDR3 is CSVATSAGLASHNEQFF. In DNA form, the CDR3 reads TGCAGCGTTGCTACTTCGGCCGGACTAGCGAGCCACAATGAGCAGTTCTTC.

CDR3 DNA: TGCAGTGCTAGAGATCCTAGCGGGAGGTCTGCTAGGGATACGCAGTATTTT. As protein: CSARDPSGRSARDTQYF. V usage is TRBV20-1 and J usage is TRBJ2-3; 11 nucleotides match TRBD2. Germline trimming cut 0 bases from V and 6 bases from J; bases unmatched to any gene: 11. This CDR3 is 17 amino acids long. Germline V gene sequence: CDR1 DFQATT, CDR2 SNEGSKA (reference sequence).

The J gene is TRBJ2-5, the V gene TRBV5-6, with D unclear. Germline CDR1 and CDR2: SGHDT and YYEEEE. The CDR3 runs 13 residues. The ends were cut back, 6 bases at V and 5 bases at J, with 14 bases in the middle. As DNA, the CDR3 is TGTGCCAGCACCGGACGTCGGTGGGAGACCCAGTACTTC. It yields the protein CASTGRRWETQYF.

This clonotype showed up many times. This chain uses TRBV9 with TRBJ1-1, with 7 bases matching TRBD1. CDR3 length: 15 residues. In germline, CDR1 is SGDLS, CDR2 YYNGEE. The V and J ends lost 0 bases and 0 bases, in that order; junction bases with no gene match: 2. The CDR3 loop is CASSVGRGLNTEAFF. DNA for the CDR3: TGTGCCAGCAGCGTAGGGAGGGGGCTGAACACTGAAGCTTTCTTT.

This clonotype was detected only a few times. The chain joins TRBV20-1 to TRBJ2-7; no clear D gene. V was trimmed by 3 bases and J by 2 bases, leaving 14 bases between them. The CDR3 sequence is 14 residues long. Germline loops: CDR1 DFQATT, CDR2 SNEGSKA (reference sequence). CDR3 loop: CSASLAAYTYEQYF. The CDR3 coding sequence is TGCAGTGCTAGCCTGGCAGCTTATACCTACGAGCAGTACTTC.

This clonotype was seen ten or more times. This chain joins TRBV29-1 and TRBJ2-3; D is uncertain. Trimming pared 7 bases from V and 8 bases from J, leaving 13 bases between. Germline V lookup: CDR1 SQVTM, CDR2 ANQGSEA. The CDR3 is 11 amino acids. DNA for the CDR3: TGCAGCGCGATGATCGTCGGTACGCAGTATTTT. Its translation: CSAMIVGTQYF.